This TCR beta chain is from a study of OX40 agonist ivuxolimab in advanced cancers. Generated by immunoSEQ multiplex PCR, the TCRdb table keeps only in-frame clones and is missing some. This table has about 37,000 clones, about 82% appearing once. With respect to this clone: Its target is unknown.

General study results and limits: Compared with CD4+, CD8+ T cells on average had more expanded clones.

The CDR3 contains 15 residues. Germline CDR1 reads MDHEN; CDR2 reads SYDVKM. The ends were cut back, 5 bases at V and 0 bases at J, with 11 bases in the middle. The clonotype comes from an adult with an advanced solid tumor such as melanoma, head and neck, liver or kidney cancer. This chain links TRBV28 with TRBJ1-3; D gene uncertain. This material consisted of CD4+ or CD8+ T cells sorted from blood, taken in a trial of the OX40 agonist ivuxolimab. The CDR3 sequence: CASSSQKSSGNTIYF. CDR3 DNA: TGTGCCAGCAGTAGCCAGAAGAGCTCTGGAAACACCATATATTTT.